The 16 T cell receptor beta chains listed next were all sequenced from one sample in a study of cytomegalovirus exposure and HLA in healthy donors. PCR used 60 Vbeta primers and 13 Jbeta primers. Method: immunoSEQ multiplex PCR; TCRdb's copy keeps in-frame clones and lacks some. The sample holds about 180,000 clones, 65% to 85% seen once. What was sequenced was PBMCs. The receptors originated from a woman between 50 and 59 years old in good health and CMV-seropositive.

This chain connects TRBV6-1 to TRBJ2-2; 8 nucleotides match TRBD1. In germline, CDR1 is MNHNS, CDR2 SASEGT. This CDR3 comprises 16 residues. The J segment lost 6 bases and the V segment lost 1 base, leaving 7 bases of the junction unmatched. Here the CDR3 DNA reads TGTGCCAGCAGTGAAGGCGGACAGGGACTGGCCGGGGAGCTGTTTTTT. This encodes CASSEGGQGLAGELFF.

This chain uses TRBV30 with TRBJ1-4, with D hard to call. The CDR3 has 16 residues. Trimming cost V 2 bases and J 0 bases, with 13 bases left between them. Germline V lookup: CDR1 GTSNPN, CDR2 SVGIG (reference sequence). The CDR3 DNA follows: TGTGCCTGGAGTTCCCGGAAGGCGGCAACTAATGAAAAACTGTTTTTT. This translates into CAWSSRKAATNEKLFF. Combining the CDR3 with reference TRBV30 and TRBJ1-4 gives the whole variable domain SQTIHQWPATLVQPVGSPLSLECTVEGTSNPNLYWYRQAAGRGLQLLFYSVGIGQISSEVPQNLSASRPQDRQFILSSKKLLLSDSGFYLCAWSSRKAATNEKLFFGSGTQLSVL.

This sequence joins TRBV20-1 and TRBJ2-7, with D hard to call. V lost 0 bases and J lost 7, with 7 bases in between. CDR1 and CDR2 (germline): DFQATT, SNEGSKA (reference sequence). CDR3 size: 11 residues. The CDR3 reads CSARDLVEQYF. For the CDR3, the DNA is TGCAGTGCTAGAGATCTAGTAGAGCAGTACTTC.

This chain joins TRBV5-1 and TRBJ2-3; 14 bases map to TRBD2. Germline CDR1 and CDR2: SGHRS and YFSETQ. There are 16 residues in the CDR3. With 4 bases clipped from V and 6 bases from J, the junction kept 7 bases outside the gene matches. The CDR3 sequence: CASSVPGTSGGDTQYF. The CDR3, as DNA: TGCGCCAGCAGCGTCCCCGGGACTAGCGGGGGTGATACGCAGTATTTT.

The rearrangement uses TRBV2 and TRBJ2-5, with D possibly being TRBD1 (6 bases). V was trimmed by 4 bases and J by 5 bases, leaving 14 bases between them. The CDR3 extends over 14 amino acids. The germline gives CDR1 SNHLY, CDR2 FYNNEI. The CDR3 DNA reads as TGTGCCAGCAGTGCTGGGACGCAGGGGGAGACCCAGTACTTC. Residues: CASSAGTQGETQYF.

A single count supports this clone. This chain connects TRBV4-3 to TRBJ1-1, with D perhaps TRBD1 (6 bases). The V gene lost 4 bases and the J gene lost 6 bases, with 21 bases spanning the gap. This CDR3 is built from 16 residues. CDR1 is LGHNA and CDR2 is YSLEER in the germline V gene. Here the CDR3 DNA reads TGCGCCAGCAGCCCACTCACGGGACAAAGTATCTCTGAAGCTTTCTTT. This translates into CASSPLTGQSISEAFF.

Here the CDR3 reads CASSLDPSSRGRRNTIYF. The CDR3 DNA reads TGTGCCAGCAGCTTAGACCCCTCCTCGAGGGGGCGTAGAAACACCATATATTTT. The genes are TRBV11-2 and TRBJ1-3, with 7 positions matching TRBD1. Unmatched junction bases numbered 13, after V lost 0 bases and J lost 5 bases. Germline lookup yields CDR1 SGHAT and CDR2 FQNNGV. The CDR3 consists of 18 residues.

The rearrangement joins TRBV7-2 to TRBJ2-5; 7 positions match TRBD1. The germline V gene has CDR1 SGHTA and CDR2 FQGNSA. The CDR3 has 14 residues. V shed 7 bases and J 1 base; nucleotides not matched to a gene: 6. This CDR3 reads CASKVTGIQETQYF. As DNA, the CDR3 is TGTGCCAGCAAGGTGACAGGGATCCAAGAGACCCAGTACTTC. Based on the CDR3 plus reference TRBV7-2 and TRBJ2-5, the full variable domain is GAGVSQSPSNKVTEKGKDVELRCDPISGHTALYWYRQSLGQGLEFLIYFQGNSAPDKSGLPSDRFSAERTGGSVSTLTIQRTQQEDSAVYLCASKVTGIQETQYFGPGTRLLVL.

The chain links TRBV6-6 to TRBJ2-7, with D perhaps matching TRBD1 (5 bases). The germline V gene encodes CDR1 MNHNY and CDR2 SVGAGI (reference sequence). The CDR3 covers 13 residues. V was trimmed by 5 bases and J by 2 bases, leaving 10 bases between them. This CDR3 is CASSADRTYEQYF. The CDR3 nucleotides are TGTGCCAGCAGTGCCGACAGAACCTACGAGCAGTACTTC.

V is TRBV2 and J is TRBJ1-4; weak D call: TRBD1 (6 bases). Germline V gives CDR1 SNHLY, CDR2 FYNNEI. The CDR3 length is 17 residues. Trimming pared 5 bases from V and 1 base from J, leaving 17 bases between. The CDR3 loop reads CASSSAAGAITNEKLFF. The CDR3 coding sequence is TGTGCCAGCAGTTCGGCGGCGGGGGCGATAACTAATGAAAAACTGTTTTTT.

The chain combines TRBV18 with TRBJ1-1; D might be TRBD1 (5 bases). The CDR3 contains 15 residues. The germline V gene encodes CDR1 KGHSH and CDR2 LQKENI. Between the trimmed V and J ends, which lost 3 bases and 2 bases, there was a span of 13 bases. The CDR3 sequence is CASSPSAGINTEAFF. The DNA of the CDR3 is TGTGCCAGCTCACCCTCGGCAGGGATTAACACTGAAGCTTTCTTT. Supplemented by reference TRBV18 and TRBJ1-1, the full variable domain reads NAGVMQNPRHLVRRRGQEARLRCSPMKGHSHVYWYRQLPEEGLKFMVYLQKENIIDESGMPKERFSAEFPKEGPSILRIQQVVRGDSAAYFCASSPSAGINTEAFFGQGTRLTVV.

V is TRBV27 and J is TRBJ2-2, with a weak D call TRBD2 (5 bases). Trimming removed 3 bases from V and 4 bases from J, with 9 bases in between. The CDR3 spans 14 residues. The germline CDR1 and CDR2 sequences are MNHEY and SMNVEV (reference sequence). CDR3 amino acids: CASSLWSGTGELFF. The CDR3 region has the DNA TGTGCCAGCAGTTTGTGGAGCGGCACCGGGGAGCTGTTTTTT.

This chain joins TRBV11-2 and TRBJ2-5; 10 nucleotides align to TRBD2. The CDR3 has 17 residues. The germline gives CDR1 SGHAT, CDR2 FQNNGV. V trimming: 5 bases; J trimming: 5 bases; junction bases outside the gene matches: 14. The CDR3: CASSPRASGGPGETQYF. CDR3 coding DNA: TGTGCCAGCAGCCCCCGGGCTAGCGGGGGCCCGGGGGAGACCCAGTACTTC.

This chain links TRBV5-4 with TRBJ2-7, with 10 nucleotides matching TRBD1. The CDR3 contains 14 residues. Germline V gene sequence: CDR1 SGHNT, CDR2 YYREEE (reference sequence). J was trimmed by 6 bases and V by 2 bases; bases with no gene match: 5. The CDR3 DNA reads TGTGCCAGCAGCTTTGAGTGGACAGGGGGCGAGCAGTACTTC. It is translated as CASSFEWTGGEQYF.

The chain employs TRBV5-1 and TRBJ2-7; TRBD1 might be the D (5 bases). CDR1 and CDR2 (germline): SGHRS, YFSETQ. The CDR3 has 11 amino acids. V was clipped by 7 bases and J by 3 bases, with 8 bases between them. The CDR3 loop is CASGQGYEQYF. In nucleotides, the CDR3 is TGCGCCAGCGGGCAGGGCTACGAGCAGTACTTC. Full variable domain (remainder filled in from reference TRBV5-1 and TRBJ2-7): KAGVTQTPRYLIKTRGQQVTLSCSPISGHRSVSWYQQTPGQGLQFLFEYFSETQRNKGNFPGRFSGRQFSNSRSEMNVSTLELGDSALYLCASGQGYEQYFGPGTRLTVT.

This chain links TRBV19 with TRBJ1-4; possible D gene TRBD1, 5 bases. The ends were cut back, 8 bases at V and 5 bases at J, with 15 bases in the middle. Germline V gene sequence: CDR1 LNHDA, CDR2 SQIVND (reference sequence). This CDR3 region has 14 residues. The CDR3 region is CASAQPTANEKLFF. The CDR3 region has the DNA TGTGCCAGTGCCCAACCGACAGCAAATGAAAAACTGTTTTTT.